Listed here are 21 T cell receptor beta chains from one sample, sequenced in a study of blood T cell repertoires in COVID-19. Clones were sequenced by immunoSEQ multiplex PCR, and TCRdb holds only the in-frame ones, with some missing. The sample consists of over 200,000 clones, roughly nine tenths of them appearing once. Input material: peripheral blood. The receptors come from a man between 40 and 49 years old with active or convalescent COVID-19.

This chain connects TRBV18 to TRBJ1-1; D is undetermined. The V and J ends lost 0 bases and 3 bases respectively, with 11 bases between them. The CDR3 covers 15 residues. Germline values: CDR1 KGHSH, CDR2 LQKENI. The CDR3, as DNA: TGTGCCAGCTCACCACCGGTACCGGGAGACACTGAAGCTTTCTTT. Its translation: CASSPPVPGDTEAFF.

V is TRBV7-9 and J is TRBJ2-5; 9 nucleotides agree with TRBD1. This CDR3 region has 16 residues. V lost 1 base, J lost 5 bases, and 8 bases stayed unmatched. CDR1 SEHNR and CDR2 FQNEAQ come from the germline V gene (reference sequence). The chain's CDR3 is CASSLVAGTGYETQYF. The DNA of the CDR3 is TGTGCCAGCAGCTTAGTTGCGGGGACAGGGTATGAGACCCAGTACTTC. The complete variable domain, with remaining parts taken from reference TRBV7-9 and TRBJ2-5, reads DTGVSQNPRHKITKRGQNVTFRCDPISEHNRLYWYRQTLGQGPEFLTYFQNEAQLEKSRLLSDRFSAERPKGSFSTLEIQRTEQGDSAMYLCASSLVAGTGYETQYFGPGTRLLVL.

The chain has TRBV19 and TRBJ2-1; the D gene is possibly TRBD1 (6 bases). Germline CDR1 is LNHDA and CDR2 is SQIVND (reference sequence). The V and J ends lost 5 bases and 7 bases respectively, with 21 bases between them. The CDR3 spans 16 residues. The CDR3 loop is CASSFPGHPTRNEQFF. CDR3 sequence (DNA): TGTGCCAGTAGTTTCCCGGGACATCCAACGAGGAATGAGCAGTTCTTC.

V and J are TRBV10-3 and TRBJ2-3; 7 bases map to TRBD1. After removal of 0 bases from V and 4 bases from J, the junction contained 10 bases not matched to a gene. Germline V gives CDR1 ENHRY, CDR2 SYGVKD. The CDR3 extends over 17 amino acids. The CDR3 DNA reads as TGTGCCATCAGTGAGTCGGCCCAGGGGGTAAGCGCAGATACGCAGTATTTT. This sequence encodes CAISESAQGVSADTQYF.

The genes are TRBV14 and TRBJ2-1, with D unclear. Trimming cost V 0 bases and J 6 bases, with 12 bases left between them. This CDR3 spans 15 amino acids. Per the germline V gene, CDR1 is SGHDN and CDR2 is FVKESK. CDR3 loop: CASSQEVNQANEQFF. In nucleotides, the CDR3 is TGTGCCAGCAGCCAAGAAGTTAACCAGGCCAATGAGCAGTTCTTC.

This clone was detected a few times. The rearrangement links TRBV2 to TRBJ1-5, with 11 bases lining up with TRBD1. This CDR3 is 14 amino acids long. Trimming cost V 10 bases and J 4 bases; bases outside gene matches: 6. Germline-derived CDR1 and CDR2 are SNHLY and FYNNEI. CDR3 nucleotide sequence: TGTGCCACCTCCGGGGACAGGGGGAATCAGCCCCAGCATTTT. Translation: CATSGDRGNQPQHF.

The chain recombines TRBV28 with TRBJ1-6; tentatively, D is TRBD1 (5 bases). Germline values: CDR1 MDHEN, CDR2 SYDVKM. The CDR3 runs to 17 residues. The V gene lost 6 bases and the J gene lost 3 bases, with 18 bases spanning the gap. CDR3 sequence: CASSSTKTGIYNSPLHF. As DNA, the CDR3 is TGTGCCAGCAGCTCCACCAAAACAGGAATCTATAATTCACCCCTCCACTTT. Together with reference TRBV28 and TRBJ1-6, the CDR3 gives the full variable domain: DVKVTQSSRYLVKRTGEKVFLECVQDMDHENMFWYRQDPGLGLRLIYFSYDVKMKEKGDIPEGYSVSREKKERFSLILESASTNQTSMYLCASSSTKTGIYNSPLHFGNGTRLTVT.

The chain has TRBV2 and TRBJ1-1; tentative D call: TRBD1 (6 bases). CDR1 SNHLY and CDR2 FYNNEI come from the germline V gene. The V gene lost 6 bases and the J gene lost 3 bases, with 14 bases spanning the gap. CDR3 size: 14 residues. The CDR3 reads CASSDTTGYTEAFF. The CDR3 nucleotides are TGTGCCAGCAGCGACACCACAGGGTACACTGAAGCTTTCTTT.

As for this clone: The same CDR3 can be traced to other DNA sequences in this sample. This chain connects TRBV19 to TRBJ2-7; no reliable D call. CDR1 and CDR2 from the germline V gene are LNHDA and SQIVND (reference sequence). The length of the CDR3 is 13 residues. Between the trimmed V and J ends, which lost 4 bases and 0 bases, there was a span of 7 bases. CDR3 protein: CASSSGGSYEQYF. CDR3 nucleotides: TGTGCCAGTAGTAGTGGCGGCTCCTACGAGCAGTACTTC.

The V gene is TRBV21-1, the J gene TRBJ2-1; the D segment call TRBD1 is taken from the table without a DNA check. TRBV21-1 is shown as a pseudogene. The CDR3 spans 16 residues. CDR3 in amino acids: CASTNNQGNDVDEQFF. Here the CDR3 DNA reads TGTGCCAGCACTAACAATCAGGGGAATGATGTCGATGAGCAGTTCTTC.

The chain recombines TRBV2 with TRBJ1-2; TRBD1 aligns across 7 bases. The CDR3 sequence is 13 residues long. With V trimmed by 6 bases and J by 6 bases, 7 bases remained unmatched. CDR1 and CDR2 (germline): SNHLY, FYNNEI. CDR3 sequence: CASRRGQGDGYTF. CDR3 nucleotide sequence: TGTGCCAGCAGGAGGGGGCAAGGGGATGGCTACACCTTC. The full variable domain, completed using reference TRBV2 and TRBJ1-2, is EPEVTQTPSHQVTQMGQEVILRCVPISNHLYFYWYRQILGQKVEFLVSFYNNEISEKSEIFDDQFSVERPDGSNFTLKIRSTKLEDSAMYFCASRRGQGDGYTFGSGTRLTVV.

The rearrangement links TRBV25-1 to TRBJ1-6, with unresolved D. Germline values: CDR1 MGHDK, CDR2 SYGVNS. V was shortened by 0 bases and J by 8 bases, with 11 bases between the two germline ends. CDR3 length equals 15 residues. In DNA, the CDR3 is TGTGCCAGCAGTGAATATAGCGGCAGCGATTCACCCCTCCACTTT. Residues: CASSEYSGSDSPLHF.

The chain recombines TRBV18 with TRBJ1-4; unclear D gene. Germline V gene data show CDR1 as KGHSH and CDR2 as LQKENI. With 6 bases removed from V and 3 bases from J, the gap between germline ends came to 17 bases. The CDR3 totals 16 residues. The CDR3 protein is CASSSRSRVANEKLFF. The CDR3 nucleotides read TGTGCCAGCTCGAGTCGCTCCCGAGTAGCTAATGAAAAACTGTTTTTT.

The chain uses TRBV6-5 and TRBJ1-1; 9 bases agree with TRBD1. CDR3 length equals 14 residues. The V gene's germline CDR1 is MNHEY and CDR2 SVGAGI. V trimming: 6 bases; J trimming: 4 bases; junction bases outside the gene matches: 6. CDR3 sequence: CASRIQGAGTEAFF. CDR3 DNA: TGTGCCAGCAGGATACAGGGGGCTGGCACTGAAGCTTTCTTT.

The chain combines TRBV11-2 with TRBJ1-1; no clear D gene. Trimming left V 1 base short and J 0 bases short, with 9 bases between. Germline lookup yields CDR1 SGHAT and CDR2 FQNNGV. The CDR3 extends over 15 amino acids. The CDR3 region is CASSLVPGMNTEAFF. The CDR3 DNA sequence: TGTGCCAGCAGCTTAGTTCCGGGGATGAACACTGAAGCTTTCTTT.

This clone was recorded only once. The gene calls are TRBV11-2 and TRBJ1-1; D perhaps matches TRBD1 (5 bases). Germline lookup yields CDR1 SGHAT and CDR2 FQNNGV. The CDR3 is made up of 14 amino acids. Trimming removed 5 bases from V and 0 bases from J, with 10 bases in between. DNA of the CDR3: TGTGCCAGCAGCCTCAGGGTGTTGAACACTGAAGCTTTCTTT. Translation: CASSLRVLNTEAFF.

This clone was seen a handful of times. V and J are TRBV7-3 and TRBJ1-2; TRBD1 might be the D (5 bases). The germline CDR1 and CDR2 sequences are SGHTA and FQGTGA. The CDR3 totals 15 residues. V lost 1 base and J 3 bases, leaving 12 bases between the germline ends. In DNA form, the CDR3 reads TGTGCCAGCAGCTTAAGTTCGGGCAGGGACTATGGCTACACCTTC. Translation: CASSLSSGRDYGYTF.

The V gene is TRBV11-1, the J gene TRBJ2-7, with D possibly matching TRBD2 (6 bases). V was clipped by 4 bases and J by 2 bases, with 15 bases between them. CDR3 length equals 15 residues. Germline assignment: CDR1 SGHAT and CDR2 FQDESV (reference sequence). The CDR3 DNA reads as TGTGCCAGCAGCTGGGACCCGGGGGATGCCTACGAGCAGTACTTC. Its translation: CASSWDPGDAYEQYF. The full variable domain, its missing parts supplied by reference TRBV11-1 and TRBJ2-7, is EAEVAQSPRYKITEKSQAVAFWCDPISGHATLYWYRQILGQGPELLVQFQDESVVDDSQLPKDRFSAERLKGVDSTLKIQPAELGDSAMYLCASSWDPGDAYEQYFGPGTRLTVT.

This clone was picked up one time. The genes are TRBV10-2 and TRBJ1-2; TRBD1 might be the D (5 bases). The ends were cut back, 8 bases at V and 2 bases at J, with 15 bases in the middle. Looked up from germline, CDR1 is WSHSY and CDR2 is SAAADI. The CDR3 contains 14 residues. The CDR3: CASRLGGLNYGYTF. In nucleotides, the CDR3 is TGCGCCAGCCGTTTGGGGGGTCTGAACTATGGCTACACCTTC.

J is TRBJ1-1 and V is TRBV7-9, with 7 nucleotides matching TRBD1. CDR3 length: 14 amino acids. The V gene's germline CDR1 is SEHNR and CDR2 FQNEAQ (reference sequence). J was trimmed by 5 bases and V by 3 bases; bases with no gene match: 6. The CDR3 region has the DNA TGTGCCAGCAGCTTCACCCAGGGGGGTACTGAAGCTTTCTTT. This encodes CASSFTQGGTEAFF.

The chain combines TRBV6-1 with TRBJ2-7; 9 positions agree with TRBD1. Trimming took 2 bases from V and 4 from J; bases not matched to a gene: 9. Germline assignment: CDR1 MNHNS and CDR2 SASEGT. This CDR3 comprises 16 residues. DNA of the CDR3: TGTGCCAGCAGTGAATTGAAAGGACAGGGGAAGTACGAGCAGTACTTC. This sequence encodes CASSELKGQGKYEQYF.